This T cell receptor beta chain was documented in a study of CD8+CD57+ T cells in acquired aplastic anemia. This clonotype was recorded only once. Profiling of TCR beta VDJ combinations and CDR3 sequences used genomic DNA as template. From the reads, TCRdb called clonotypes with MiXCR, one entry per CDR3 protein. This table holds under 75,000 distinct CDR3 sequences, under 65% found once. V was cut by 0 bases and J by 0 bases, with 14 bases left in between. From germline, CDR1 is ENHRY and CDR2 SYGVKD. The length of the CDR3 is 17 residues. This clonotype was sampled from a human donor in good health, serving as a control. Sequencing used sorted CD4+, CD8+, or CD8+CD57+ T cells (not recorded which) from PBMCs. The chain employs TRBV10-3 and TRBJ1-1, with D perhaps TRBD1 (5 bases). CDR3 residues: CAISESRGETVNTEAFF. CDR3 DNA sequence: TGTGCCATCAGTGAGTCGCGAGGGGAGACAGTGAACACTGAAGCTTTCTTT.